This record looks at one T cell receptor beta chain sequence and its context. The primer mix had 60 Vbeta and 13 Jbeta primers. Assay used: immunoSEQ multiplex PCR; TCRdb lists only in-frame clones, some missing. This listing includes about 67,000 clones. These data are taken from a study of cytomegalovirus exposure and HLA in healthy donors. In the study overall: An earlier analysis identified 100 million to 130 million unique TCR beta sequences in some 170 million T cells. Membership in the Caucasian-associated ancestry cluster was found for around 81% of nearly 400 genotyped donors.

Germline V lookup: CDR1 SEHNR, CDR2 FQNEAQ (reference sequence). CDR3 length: 15 amino acids. V was pared by 8 bases and J by 6 bases, with 22 bases between. This sequence was found in a woman aged 30 to 39 in good health and CMV-seronegative. V usage is TRBV7-9 and J usage is TRBJ1-2, with TRBD1 as a possible D gene (6 bases). The sample was PBMCs. As DNA, the CDR3 is TGTGCCAGCTCAAGCCCCCCAGACAGGTTGAATGGCTACACCTTC. Amino acids: CASSSPPDRLNGYTF.